This T cell receptor beta chain is drawn from a study of early T cells in non-severe SARS-CoV-2 infection. Attachment of unique molecular identifiers was made to individual cDNA molecules. TCRdb used MiXCR to reprocess the 5' RACE reads, holding one entry per CDR3 protein. The sample yields 55,000 to 70,000 distinct CDR3 sequences, around 13% seen once. Trimming cost V 3 bases and J 4 bases, with 12 bases left between them. The CDR3 is made up of 14 amino acids. This clonotype has more than one count but fewer than ten. The V and J genes are TRBV12-3 or TRBV12-4 and TRBJ2-5; the D is unclear. The starting material was whole blood, obtained at baseline. The clonotype comes from an adult who was a healthcare worker with PCR-confirmed SARS-CoV-2 infection or an uninfected control (not recorded which). The donor label of this sample is uncertain. CDR3 region: CASSFGLPGETQYF. The CDR3 nucleotides read TGTGCCAGCAGTTTTGGCCTACCCGGAGAGACCCAGTACTTC.